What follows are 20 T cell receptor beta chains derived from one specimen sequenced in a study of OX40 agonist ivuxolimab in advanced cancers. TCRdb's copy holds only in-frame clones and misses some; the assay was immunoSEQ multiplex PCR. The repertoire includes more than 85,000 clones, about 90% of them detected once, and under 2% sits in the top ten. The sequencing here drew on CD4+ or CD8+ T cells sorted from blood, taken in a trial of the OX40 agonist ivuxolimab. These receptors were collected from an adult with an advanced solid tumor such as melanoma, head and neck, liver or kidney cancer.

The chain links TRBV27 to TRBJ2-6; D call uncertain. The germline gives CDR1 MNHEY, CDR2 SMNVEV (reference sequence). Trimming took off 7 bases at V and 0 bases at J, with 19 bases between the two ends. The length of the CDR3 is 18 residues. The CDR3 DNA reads TGTGCCAGCACCACCCAAACTTCTCCCAGCTCTGGGGCCAACGTCCTGACTTTC. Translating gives CASTTQTSPSSGANVLTF. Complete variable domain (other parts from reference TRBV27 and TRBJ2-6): EAQVTQNPRYLITVTGKKLTVTCSQNMNHEYMSWYRQDPGLGLRQIYYSMNVEVTDKGDVPEGYKVSRKEKRNFPLILESPSPNQTSLYFCASTTQTSPSSGANVLTFGAGSRLTVL.

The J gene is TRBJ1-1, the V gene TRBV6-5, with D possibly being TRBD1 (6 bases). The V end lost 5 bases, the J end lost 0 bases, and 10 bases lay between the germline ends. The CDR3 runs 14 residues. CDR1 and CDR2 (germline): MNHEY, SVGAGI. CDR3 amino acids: CASSTDRLNTEAFF. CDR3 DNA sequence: TGTGCCAGCAGTACGGACAGACTGAACACTGAAGCTTTCTTT.

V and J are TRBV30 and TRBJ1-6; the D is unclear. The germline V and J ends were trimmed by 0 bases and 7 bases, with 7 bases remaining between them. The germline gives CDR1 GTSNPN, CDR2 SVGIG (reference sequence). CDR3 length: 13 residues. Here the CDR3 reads CAWSVQANSPLHF. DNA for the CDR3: TGTGCCTGGAGTGTCCAGGCCAATTCACCCCTCCACTTT.

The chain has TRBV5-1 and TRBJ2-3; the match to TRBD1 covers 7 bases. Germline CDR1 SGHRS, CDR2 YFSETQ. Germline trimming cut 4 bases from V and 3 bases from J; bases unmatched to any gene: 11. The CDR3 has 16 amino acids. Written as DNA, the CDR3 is TGCGCCAGCAGCCCGGAACCGGGACAGTTTACAGATACGCAGTATTTT. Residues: CASSPEPGQFTDTQYF.

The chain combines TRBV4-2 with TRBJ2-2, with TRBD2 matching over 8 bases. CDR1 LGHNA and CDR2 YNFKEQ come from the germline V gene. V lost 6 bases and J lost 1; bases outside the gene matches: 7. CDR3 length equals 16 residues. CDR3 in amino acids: CASREGAGGNTGELFF. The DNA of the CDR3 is TGTGCCAGCAGGGAGGGTGCGGGAGGGAACACCGGGGAGCTGTTTTTT.

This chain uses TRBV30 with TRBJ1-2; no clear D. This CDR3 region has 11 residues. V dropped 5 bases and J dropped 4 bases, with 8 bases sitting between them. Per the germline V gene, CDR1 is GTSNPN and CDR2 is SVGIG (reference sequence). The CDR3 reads CAWADFYGYTF. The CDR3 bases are TGTGCCTGGGCTGACTTCTATGGCTACACCTTC.

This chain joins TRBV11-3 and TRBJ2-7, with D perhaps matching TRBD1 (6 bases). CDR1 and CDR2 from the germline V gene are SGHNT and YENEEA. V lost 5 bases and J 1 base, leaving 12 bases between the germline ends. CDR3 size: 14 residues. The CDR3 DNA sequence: TGTGCCAGCAGCCGACGGGACACGTCCTACGAGCAGTACTTC. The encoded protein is CASSRRDTSYEQYF.

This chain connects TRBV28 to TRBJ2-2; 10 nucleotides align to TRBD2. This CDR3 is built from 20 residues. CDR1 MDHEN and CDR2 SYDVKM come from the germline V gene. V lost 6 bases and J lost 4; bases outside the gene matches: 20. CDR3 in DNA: TGTGCCAGCAGAATTACATATACCTTAGCGGGAGGAACGATCACCGGGGAGCTGTTTTTT. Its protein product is CASRITYTLAGGTITGELFF.

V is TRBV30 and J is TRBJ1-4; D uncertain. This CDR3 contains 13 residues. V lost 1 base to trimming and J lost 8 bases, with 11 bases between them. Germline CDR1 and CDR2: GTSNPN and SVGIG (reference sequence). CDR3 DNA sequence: TGTGCCTGGAGTGGGAGCCTGCGGGAAAAACTGTTTTTT. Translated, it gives CAWSGSLREKLFF.

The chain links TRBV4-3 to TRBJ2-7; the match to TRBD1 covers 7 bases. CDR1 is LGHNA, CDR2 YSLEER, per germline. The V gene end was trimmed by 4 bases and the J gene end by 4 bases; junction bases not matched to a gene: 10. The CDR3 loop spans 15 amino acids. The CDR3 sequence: CASSREDRRDYEQYF. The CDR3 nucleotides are TGCGCCAGCAGCCGAGAGGACAGGAGAGATTACGAGCAGTACTTC.

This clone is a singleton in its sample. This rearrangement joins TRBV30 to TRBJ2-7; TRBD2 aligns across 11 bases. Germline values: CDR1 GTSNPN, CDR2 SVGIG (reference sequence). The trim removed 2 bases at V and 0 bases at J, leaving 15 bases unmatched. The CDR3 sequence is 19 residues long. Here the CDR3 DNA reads TGTGCCTGGAGTTTCCCTGGTCCTGGACTAGCGGGCATCTCCTACGAGCAGTACTTC. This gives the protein CAWSFPGPGLAGISYEQYF.

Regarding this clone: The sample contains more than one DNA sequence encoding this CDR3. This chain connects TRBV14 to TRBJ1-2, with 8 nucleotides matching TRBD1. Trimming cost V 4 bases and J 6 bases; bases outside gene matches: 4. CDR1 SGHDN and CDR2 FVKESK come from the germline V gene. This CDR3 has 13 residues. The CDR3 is CASSPRTGHGYTF. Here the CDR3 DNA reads TGTGCCAGCAGCCCGAGGACAGGGCATGGCTACACCTTC.

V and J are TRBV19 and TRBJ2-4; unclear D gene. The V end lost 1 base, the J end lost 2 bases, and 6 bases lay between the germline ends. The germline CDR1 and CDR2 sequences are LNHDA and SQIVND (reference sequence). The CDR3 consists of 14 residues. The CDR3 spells CASSIATSKNIQYF. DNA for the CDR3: TGTGCCAGTAGTATAGCGACTTCCAAAAACATTCAGTACTTC.

CDR3 loop: CASQPPGLNYEQYF. CDR3 coding DNA: TGTGCCAGCCAACCCCCGGGACTAAACTACGAGCAGTACTTC. The rearrangement joins TRBV28 to TRBJ2-5, with TRBD2 matching 7 bases. TRBJ2-7 matches the DNA end more closely, so the J call is doubtful. Germline loops: CDR1 MDHEN, CDR2 SYDVKM. The CDR3 totals 14 residues.

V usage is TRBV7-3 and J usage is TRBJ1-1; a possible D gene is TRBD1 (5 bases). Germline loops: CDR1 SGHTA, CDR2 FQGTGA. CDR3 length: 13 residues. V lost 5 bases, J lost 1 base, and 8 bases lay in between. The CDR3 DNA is TGTGCCAGCAGCCTACAGGAGAACACTGAAGCTTTCTTT. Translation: CASSLQENTEAFF.

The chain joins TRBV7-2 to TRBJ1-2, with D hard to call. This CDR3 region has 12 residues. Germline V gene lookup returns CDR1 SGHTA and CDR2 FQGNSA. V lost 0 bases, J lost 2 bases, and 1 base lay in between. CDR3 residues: CASSLANYGYTF. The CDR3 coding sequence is TGTGCCAGCAGCTTAGCCAACTATGGCTACACCTTC. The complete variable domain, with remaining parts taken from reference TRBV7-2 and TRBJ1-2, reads GAGVSQSPSNKVTEKGKDVELRCDPISGHTALYWYRQSLGQGLEFLIYFQGNSAPDKSGLPSDRFSAERTGGSVSTLTIQRTQQEDSAVYLCASSLANYGYTFGSGTRLTVV.

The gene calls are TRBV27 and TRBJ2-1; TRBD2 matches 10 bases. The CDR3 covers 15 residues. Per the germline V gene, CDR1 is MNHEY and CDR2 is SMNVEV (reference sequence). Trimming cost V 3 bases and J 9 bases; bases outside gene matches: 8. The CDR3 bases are TGTGCCAGCAGTTTTTGGCTAGCGGGAGCTGGTGAGCAGTTCTTC. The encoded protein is CASSFWLAGAGEQFF.

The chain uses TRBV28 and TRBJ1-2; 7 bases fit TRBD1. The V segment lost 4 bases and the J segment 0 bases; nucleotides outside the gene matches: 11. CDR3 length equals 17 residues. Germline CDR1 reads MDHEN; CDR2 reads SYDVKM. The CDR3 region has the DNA TGTGCCAGCAGTTCTAGGGGGACGGGGACAGCTAACTATGGCTACACCTTC. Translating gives CASSSRGTGTANYGYTF.

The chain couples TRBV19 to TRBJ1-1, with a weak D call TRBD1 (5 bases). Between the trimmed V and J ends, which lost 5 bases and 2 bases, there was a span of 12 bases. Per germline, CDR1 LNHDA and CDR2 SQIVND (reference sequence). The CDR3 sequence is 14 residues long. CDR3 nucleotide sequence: TGTGCCAGTAGTGTGCCCGGGGCAAACACTGAAGCTTTCTTT. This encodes CASSVPGANTEAFF.

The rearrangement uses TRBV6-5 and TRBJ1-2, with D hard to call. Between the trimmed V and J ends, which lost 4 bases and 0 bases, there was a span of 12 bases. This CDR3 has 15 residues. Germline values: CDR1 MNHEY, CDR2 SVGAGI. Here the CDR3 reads CASSSIGVANYGYTF. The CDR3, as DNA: TGTGCCAGCAGTTCTATAGGAGTCGCTAACTATGGCTACACCTTC.